Following are 23 T cell receptor beta chains from one sample sequenced in a study of CD8 T cell repertoires and HIV-1 epitope variants. Antigens of these TCRs are unknown. Profiling relied on immunoSEQ multiplex PCR, and the TCRdb table lists in-frame clones only, not all of them. The sample carries about 990 clones, under 70% recorded once. Sequenced input: cultured CD8+ T cells derived from PBMCs. Receptors were obtained from a male donor with HIV.

V is TRBV4-3 and J is TRBJ2-1; 13 bases align to TRBD2. The CDR3 has 16 residues. With 3 bases clipped from V and 5 bases from J, the junction kept 4 bases outside the gene matches. Per the germline V gene, CDR1 is LGHNA and CDR2 is YSLEER. The CDR3 nucleotides read TGCGCCAGCAGCCAGCTACTAGCGGGGGGGGACAATGAGCAGTTCTTC. Its translation is CASSQLLAGGDNEQFF.

This clone was counted only a few times. The chain uses TRBV5-6 and TRBJ2-3; TRBD2 matches 13 bases. This CDR3 comprises 18 residues. From germline, CDR1 is SGHDT and CDR2 YYEEEE. The V and J ends lost 5 bases and 1 base, in that order; junction bases with no gene match: 10. This chain's CDR3 is CASSAGLAGAWGTDTQYF. CDR3 bases: TGTGCCAGCAGTGCTGGACTAGCGGGAGCGTGGGGCACAGATACGCAGTATTTT. The full variable domain, in which reference TRBV5-6 and TRBJ2-3 provide the parts outside the CDR3, is DAGVTQSPTHLIKTRGQQVTLRCSPKSGHDTVSWYQQALGQGPQFIFQYYEEEERQRGNFPDRFSGHQFPNYSSELNVNALLLGDSALYLCASSAGLAGAWGTDTQYFGPGTRLTVL.

The chain carries TRBV19 and TRBJ2-7; 10 bases match TRBD1. The length of the CDR3 is 14 residues. V lost 6 bases and J lost 3; bases outside the gene matches: 5. Germline-derived CDR1 and CDR2 are LNHDA and SQIVND (reference sequence). For the CDR3, the DNA is TGTGCCAGTAGGCCGGGACAGGGGTACTACGAGCAGTACTTC. Protein sequence: CASRPGQGYYEQYF.

This clone was observed a handful of times. The rearrangement uses TRBV13 and TRBJ2-5, with TRBD1 matching 10 bases. The CDR3 loop spans 13 amino acids. Germline-derived CDR1 and CDR2 are PRHDT and FYEKMQ (reference sequence). The V gene end was trimmed by 8 bases and the J gene end by 3 bases; junction bases not matched to a gene: 3. The CDR3 DNA sequence: TGTGCCAGCCAGGACAGGGGGAAAGAGACCCAGTACTTC. This translates into CASQDRGKETQYF.

The V and J genes are TRBV5-1 and TRBJ1-4, with no clear D. Deletions cut 4 bases from V and 0 bases from J, with 13 bases between. Germline V gene sequence: CDR1 SGHRS, CDR2 YFSETQ. This CDR3 has 16 residues. The DNA for the CDR3 is TGCGCCAGCAGCCTAACGGGGTTTGCAACTAATGAAAAACTGTTTTTT. Translated, it gives CASSLTGFATNEKLFF.

The chain employs TRBV19 and TRBJ1-1; maybe TRBD1 (5 bases). CDR1 and CDR2 (germline): LNHDA, SQIVND (reference sequence). CDR3 size: 16 residues. V dropped 0 bases and J dropped 0 bases, with 11 bases sitting between them. CDR3 sequence: CASSIETEDMNTEAFF. The CDR3, as DNA: TGTGCCAGTAGTATAGAGACAGAAGACATGAACACTGAAGCTTTCTTT.

J is TRBJ1-1 and V is TRBV9; D unresolved. This CDR3 is 15 amino acids long. Trimming removed 4 bases at V and 1 base at J, with 14 bases between. Germline-derived CDR1 and CDR2 are SGDLS and YYNGEE. CDR3: CASSPGGETNTEAFF. The DNA for the CDR3 is TGTGCCAGCAGCCCAGGCGGGGAAACGAACACTGAAGCTTTCTTT.

The chain couples TRBV28 to TRBJ2-1; TRBD2 aligns across 9 bases. CDR3 length: 16 amino acids. CDR1 and CDR2 from the germline V gene are MDHEN and SYDVKM. Germline trimming cut 4 bases from V and 7 bases from J; bases unmatched to any gene: 11. CDR3 DNA sequence: TGTGCCAGCAGTTCAGGAGCGGGAGGTACTTGGAATGAGCAGTTCTTC. Translated: CASSSGAGGTWNEQFF.

This clone was observed a handful of times. The CDR3 loop is CASSLATLPYNEQFF. CDR3 nucleotides: TGTGCCAGCAGTCTCGCCACCCTCCCCTACAATGAGCAGTTCTTC. The J gene is TRBJ2-1, the V gene TRBV27; unclear D gene. CDR1 MNHEY and CDR2 SMNVEV come from the germline V gene (reference sequence). V gave up 5 bases and J gave up 2 bases, with 13 bases separating them. CDR3 length: 15 amino acids.

The V gene is TRBV6-5, the J gene TRBJ2-2; no clear D gene. From germline, CDR1 is MNHEY and CDR2 SVGAGI. The length of the CDR3 is 14 residues. Trimming took 3 bases from V and 3 from J, leaving 8 bases between them. CDR3 in amino acids: CASSYFSYTGELFF. The CDR3 DNA follows: TGTGCCAGCAGTTATTTTTCGTACACCGGGGAGCTGTTTTTT.

The V call is TRBV9, the J call TRBJ1-4, with 7 nucleotides matching TRBD1. The J segment lost 2 bases and the V segment lost 3 bases, leaving 4 bases of the junction unmatched. Germline CDR1 and CDR2: SGDLS and YYNGEE. There are 15 residues in the CDR3. The CDR3 is CASSAQGSTNEKLFF. CDR3 bases: TGTGCCAGCAGCGCACAGGGGTCTACTAATGAAAAACTGTTTTTT.

V is TRBV29-1 and J is TRBJ2-3, with 9 nucleotides matching TRBD1. In germline, CDR1 is SQVTM, CDR2 ANQGSEA. Losses at the gene ends were 4 bases for V and 3 bases for J; bases not matched to a gene: 5. The CDR3 runs to 14 residues. This CDR3 is CSVGGTGRTDTQYF. CDR3 sequence (DNA): TGCAGCGTTGGTGGGACAGGGAGGACAGATACGCAGTATTTT.

The chain recombines TRBV6-5 with TRBJ2-1; D gene ambiguous. The CDR3 spans 16 residues. CDR1 and CDR2 from the germline V gene are MNHEY and SVGAGI. V dropped 4 bases and J dropped 6 bases, with 19 bases sitting between them. The CDR3 reads CASSSPRIGPGNEQFF. The CDR3 DNA follows: TGTGCCAGCAGTTCGCCGCGAATAGGGCCAGGCAATGAGCAGTTCTTC.

The V gene is TRBV2, the J gene TRBJ2-5, with 7 bases matching TRBD1. Germline values: CDR1 SNHLY, CDR2 FYNNEI. V gave up 10 bases and J gave up 5 bases; unmatched junction bases: 13. The CDR3 is 14 residues long. Here the CDR3 reads CATTGAQFLETQYF. CDR3 sequence (DNA): TGTGCCACAACAGGGGCCCAGTTTCTGGAGACCCAGTACTTC. Complete variable domain (other parts from reference TRBV2 and TRBJ2-5): EPEVTQTPSHQVTQMGQEVILRCVPISNHLYFYWYRQILGQKVEFLVSFYNNEISEKSEIFDDQFSVERPDGSNFTLKIRSTKLEDSAMYFCATTGAQFLETQYFGPGTRLLVL.

The rearrangement joins TRBV28 to TRBJ2-5; 12 positions agree with TRBD2. V was clipped by 3 bases and J by 2 bases; unmatched bases: 4. The CDR3 extends over 16 amino acids. Germline assignment: CDR1 MDHEN and CDR2 SYDVKM. CDR3 nucleotides: TGTGCCAGCAGTTTCTTTGGGACTAGCGGGCAAGAGACCCAGTACTTC. Translation gives CASSFFGTSGQETQYF.

This sequence joins TRBV7-2 and TRBJ2-7; D may be TRBD2 (5 bases). V dropped 2 bases and J dropped 4 bases, with 15 bases sitting between them. This CDR3 comprises 15 residues. The germline gives CDR1 SGHTA, CDR2 FQGNSA. In DNA, the CDR3 is TGTGCCAGCAGCTTACACAGCGGAGGATTGTACGAGCAGTACTTC. Amino acids: CASSLHSGGLYEQYF.

The CDR3 DNA is TGTGCCACCAGCGCTTCGCGGGGGAACTCCTACGAGCAGTACTTC. Translating it yields CATSASRGNSYEQYF. This chain uses TRBV15 with TRBJ2-7; 7 bases are a match to TRBD2. After removal of 5 bases from V and 0 bases from J, the junction contained 7 bases not matched to a gene. The CDR3 runs to 15 residues. CDR1 LNHNV and CDR2 YYDKDF come from the germline V gene (reference sequence).

The rearrangement links TRBV5-6 to TRBJ1-2; D may be TRBD1 (5 bases). CDR1 and CDR2 (germline): SGHDT, YYEEEE. The CDR3 totals 14 residues. Trimming cost V 2 bases and J 6 bases, with 14 bases left between them. CDR3 loop: CASSLDGAYDGYTF. The CDR3 nucleotides are TGTGCCAGCAGCTTAGATGGGGCGTACGATGGCTACACCTTC.

This clone was seen a handful of times. The J gene is TRBJ2-3, the V gene TRBV4-3; D unresolved. The CDR3 runs 16 residues. The germline V gene encodes CDR1 LGHNA and CDR2 YSLEER. V was cut by 0 bases and J by 6 bases, with 16 bases left in between. The CDR3 DNA reads TGCGCCAGCAGCCAAGACCGGCCCAGTAGGGCGGATACGCAGTATTTT. It is translated as CASSQDRPSRADTQYF.

The V call is TRBV10-2, the J call TRBJ2-1, with 11 bases aligning to TRBD1. The V segment lost 6 bases and the J segment 6 bases; nucleotides outside the gene matches: 7. There are 15 residues in the CDR3. Germline CDR1 and CDR2: WSHSY and SAAADI. CDR3 sequence (DNA): TGCGCCAGCAGGCTCGGACAGGGGGCGCGCAATGAGCAGTTCTTC. Its protein product is CASRLGQGARNEQFF.

The rearrangement uses TRBV7-2 and TRBJ2-3, with no clear D. This CDR3 contains 15 residues. With 5 bases removed from V and 0 bases from J, the gap between germline ends came to 12 bases. Germline-derived CDR1 and CDR2 are SGHTA and FQGNSA. CDR3 protein: CASSPDLLSTDTQYF. CDR3 nucleotides: TGTGCCAGCAGCCCGGACCTCTTGAGCACAGATACGCAGTATTTT.

This rearrangement joins TRBV19 to TRBJ2-1, with D possibly TRBD1 on 5 matching bases. V lost 1 base, J lost 5 bases, and 9 bases lay in between. CDR3 size: 14 residues. Germline CDR1 and CDR2: LNHDA and SQIVND (reference sequence). CDR3 DNA: TGTGCCAGTAGTATAGGACAGCTAGACAATGAGCAGTTCTTC. Its protein product is CASSIGQLDNEQFF.

This clone occurred a few times. The chain combines TRBV4-3 with TRBJ2-1, with D possibly matching TRBD1 (6 bases). Germline V lookup: CDR1 LGHNA, CDR2 YSLEER. This CDR3 comprises 13 residues. V lost 2 bases to trimming and J lost 7 bases, with 9 bases between them. The CDR3 loop reads CASSQLQGNEQFF. The CDR3 region has the DNA TGCGCCAGCAGCCAACTACAGGGTAATGAGCAGTTCTTC.